Following are 29 T cell receptor beta chains from one sample sequenced in a study of regulatory T cells in long-lasting Graves disease. According to the study, TCR beta libraries were built with iRepertoire HTBI primers and CDR3-region Arm-PCR. TCRdb independently ran MiXCR on the multiplex PCR reads; one entry per CDR3 protein. The sample holds a few hundred thousand distinct CDR3 sequences; over 20% are singletons and the top ten take roughly 13%. Indicated time point: newly diagnosed GD, antithyroid drugs for less than 3 months. Isolated PBMC RNA provided the starting material for the TCR library. This specimen was peripheral blood mononuclear cells (PBMCs), taken at new diagnosis, from a patient treated with antithyroid drugs. These receptors were collected from a female donor with Graves disease.

The chain has TRBV7-2 and TRBJ2-1; either TRBD1 or TRBD2 may supply D (5 bases each). This CDR3 has 15 amino acids. V was shortened by 4 bases and J by 6 bases, with 16 bases between the two germline ends. Germline CDR1 is SGHTA and CDR2 is FQGNSA. The CDR3 coding sequence is TGTGCCAGCAGCTCGGGTGTGGGGGATTCCAATGAGCAGTTCTTC. This encodes CASSSGVGDSNEQFF.

This clonotype was observed a single time. The V call is TRBV9, the J call TRBJ2-1; 9 positions agree with TRBD2. With 0 bases clipped from V and 10 bases from J, the junction kept 11 bases outside the gene matches. The CDR3 totals 16 residues. Germline V gene lookup returns CDR1 SGDLS and CDR2 YYNGEE. In DNA form, the CDR3 reads TGTGCCAGCAGCGTAGATAGCGGGGGACTCTCCTACGAGCAGTTCTTC. Its translation is CASSVDSGGLSYEQFF.

The sample holds many counts of this clonotype. The chain carries TRBV6-2 or TRBV6-3 and TRBJ1-5; no clear D. This CDR3 region has 15 residues. V lost 2 bases and J 2 bases, leaving 10 bases between the germline ends. CDR1 and CDR2 (germline): MNHEY, SVGEGT. The CDR3 region has the DNA TGTGCCAGCAGTTACCCGGTATCGCGCAATCAGCCCCAGCATTTT. Protein sequence: CASSYPVSRNQPQHF.

This clonotype has just a few counts. The chain carries TRBV5-1 and TRBJ1-1; no clear D. There are 16 residues in the CDR3. Germline CDR1 reads SGHRS; CDR2 reads YFSETQ. V gave up 3 bases and J gave up 1 base, with 16 bases separating them. In DNA, the CDR3 is TGCGCCAGCAGCTCCGAGACGGGAGGGAGGAACACTGAAGCTTTCTTT. Its protein product is CASSSETGGRNTEAFF.

This clonotype was counted ten times or more. The chain has TRBV28 and TRBJ1-1, with a weak D call TRBD1 (6 bases). Germline CDR1 and CDR2: MDHEN and SYDVKM. The CDR3 runs 13 residues. V lost 10 bases and J lost 0, with 12 bases in between. CDR3 nucleotide sequence: TGTGCCACGGCAGGGGTTTTGAACACTGAAGCTTTCTTT. It codes for CATAGVLNTEAFF.

This clonotype has at least ten counts. The J gene is TRBJ1-1, the V gene TRBV10-3; TRBD1 is a possible D gene (6 bases). V shed 8 bases and J shed 4 bases, with 20 bases lying between them. The CDR3 is 15 residues long. Germline CDR1 and CDR2: ENHRY and SYGVKD. Here the CDR3 DNA reads TGTGCCATCGCTCAGGGGTCCCTATTTGGCACTGAAGCTTTCTTT. Its translation is CAIAQGSLFGTEAFF.

With respect to this clonotype: A clone one base away is much larger, so this may be a read error. The CDR3 ends on some other residue instead of the conserved phenylalanine or tryptophan, so this is likely a read error. The chain recombines TRBV20-1 with TRBJ2-7, with TRBD1 matching over 8 bases. CDR1 DFQATT and CDR2 SNEGSKA come from the germline V gene (reference sequence). After removal of 6 bases from V and 3 bases from J, the junction contained 10 bases not matched to a gene. The CDR3 loop spans 14 amino acids. CDR3 amino acids: CSASPLTGDYEQYL. In nucleotides, the CDR3 is TGCAGTGCCTCCCCGTTGACAGGGGACTACGAGCAGTACCTC.

V gene TRBV7-6 combines with J gene TRBJ1-5; D is possibly TRBD1 (5 bases). Trimming pared 5 bases from V and 0 bases from J, leaving 8 bases between. The CDR3 totals 14 residues. Germline CDR1 and CDR2: SGHVS and FNYEAQ. For the CDR3, the DNA is TGTGCCAGCAGCGCAGGGTTTAGCAATCAGCCCCAGCATTTT. This translates into CASSAGFSNQPQHF.

About this clonotype: Compared with germline, one end of the junction differs, possibly owing to a read error. In nucleotides, the CDR3 is TGTGCCGGCAGCTTAATACAGGAGGGCGGGAATGAGCAGTTCTTC. Its translation: CAGSLIQEGGNEQFF. The chain couples TRBV7-3 to TRBJ2-5; possible D gene TRBD2, 6 bases. TRBJ2-1 explains the end of the DNA better; the J call may be wrong. The germline gives CDR1 SGHTA, CDR2 FQGTGA. The CDR3 spans 15 residues.

This clonotype was seen ten or more times. This rearrangement joins TRBV19 to TRBJ2-5; 10 bases are shared with TRBD2. Germline CDR1 reads LNHDA; CDR2 reads SQIVND (reference sequence). CDR3 length equals 18 residues. V was pared by 3 bases and J by 5 bases, with 15 bases of the junction left unmatched. CDR3 nucleotide sequence: TGTGCCAGTAGTATCGGTGGTTTTCTAGCGGGAGATGAGGAGACCCAGTACTTC. It translates to CASSIGGFLAGDEETQYF.

Regarding this clonotype: This CDR3 is missing its conserved last phenylalanine or tryptophan, likely due to a read error. The chain has TRBV28 and TRBJ1-5, with 7 bases that match TRBD1. The CDR3 loop spans 14 amino acids. The ends lost 5 bases at V and 5 bases at J; junction bases unmatched: 6. Germline CDR1 and CDR2: MDHEN and SYDVKM. CDR3 region: CASSNQGEYQPQHS. As DNA, the CDR3 is TGTGCCAGCAGTAATCAGGGGGAGTATCAGCCCCAGCATTCC.

This clonotype was seen many times. The rearrangement links TRBV12-3 or TRBV12-4 to TRBJ1-3; D remains unclear. V shed 2 bases and J shed 0 bases, with 14 bases lying between them. The CDR3 length is 17 residues. DNA of the CDR3: TGTGCCAGCAGTTTAAGCGGCCGAACTACCTCTGGAAACACCATATATTTT. Its protein is CASSLSGRTTSGNTIYF.

This clonotype appeared many times. This chain connects TRBV24-1 to TRBJ2-1; 8 bases agree with TRBD1. CDR1 is KGHDR and CDR2 is SFDVKD in the germline V gene. With V trimmed by 5 bases and J by 5 bases, 10 bases remained unmatched. There are 16 residues in the CDR3. The CDR3 DNA reads as TGTGCCACCAGTGTCAATACAGGGGGTAGCGACAATGAGCAGTTCTTC. This encodes CATSVNTGGSDNEQFF.

The V and J genes are TRBV11-1 and TRBJ2-1; 8 nucleotides align to TRBD1. With 5 bases clipped from V and 8 bases from J, the junction kept 11 bases outside the gene matches. The CDR3 has 15 residues. Germline lookup yields CDR1 SGHAT and CDR2 FQDESV (reference sequence). The CDR3 DNA is TGTGCCAGCAGCACCCGACAGGGGACAAGCGATGAGCAGTTCTTC. This codes for CASSTRQGTSDEQFF. The variable domain in full, with the rest retrieved from reference TRBV11-1 and TRBJ2-1, is EAEVAQSPRYKITEKSQAVAFWCDPISGHATLYWYRQILGQGPELLVQFQDESVVDDSQLPKDRFSAERLKGVDSTLKIQPAELGDSAMYLCASSTRQGTSDEQFFGPGTRLTVL.

This clonotype was counted at least ten times. The chain employs TRBV2 and TRBJ1-4, with a tentative D call TRBD1 (6 bases). CDR1 SNHLY and CDR2 FYNNEI come from the germline V gene. V was pared by 6 bases and J by 5 bases, with 16 bases between. This CDR3 region has 15 residues. This CDR3 reads CASSVRDTVNEKLFF. The CDR3 nucleotides read TGTGCCAGCAGCGTCCGGGACACCGTGAATGAAAAACTGTTTTTT.

This clonotype has only a few counts. This chain joins TRBV9 and TRBJ2-3; a weak D match, TRBD1 (6 bases). V was pared by 3 bases and J by 4 bases, with 12 bases between. The length of the CDR3 is 14 residues. Germline values: CDR1 SGDLS, CDR2 YYNGEE. CDR3 region: CASSELQGSDTQYF. Written as DNA, the CDR3 is TGTGCCAGCAGCGAGTTACAGGGTTCAGATACGCAGTATTTT.

This clonotype has a count of ten or more. This sequence joins TRBV11-2 and TRBJ2-5; 7 bases are shared with TRBD1. V dropped 5 bases and J dropped 2; count of bases not matched to a gene: 5. Germline values: CDR1 SGHAT, CDR2 FQNNGV. The CDR3 sequence is 14 residues long. The chain's CDR3 is CASSPGTEQETQYF. CDR3 DNA sequence: TGTGCCAGCAGCCCAGGGACAGAACAAGAGACCCAGTACTTC.

The table lists this clonotype with a few counts. V and J are TRBV7-2 and TRBJ2-6; D perhaps matches TRBD2 (7 bases). CDR3 length: 17 amino acids. Germline V gives CDR1 SGHTA, CDR2 FQGNSA. Trimming took 5 bases from V and 0 from J, leaving 14 bases between them. In DNA form, the CDR3 reads TGTGCCAGCAGCCCCCGGGGGGCAAGCTCTGGGGCCAACGTCCTGACTTTC. Residues: CASSPRGASSGANVLTF. Full variable domain (outside the CDR3, taken from reference TRBV7-2 and TRBJ2-6): GAGVSQSPSNKVTEKGKDVELRCDPISGHTALYWYRQSLGQGLEFLIYFQGNSAPDKSGLPSDRFSAERTGGSVSTLTIQRTQQEDSAVYLCASSPRGASSGANVLTFGAGSRLTVL.

This clonotype showed up many times. The chain is built from TRBV12-3 or TRBV12-4 and TRBJ1-1, with TRBD1 matching 7 bases. There are 15 residues in the CDR3. Germline trimming cut 6 bases from V and 3 bases from J; bases unmatched to any gene: 10. The CDR3 loop is CASSVGGYMYTEAFF. The CDR3 region has the DNA TGTGCCAGCAGCGTAGGGGGCTATATGTACACTGAAGCTTTCTTT.

This chain uses TRBV12-5 with TRBJ1-1; no clear D. The CDR3 has 11 residues. Germline-derived CDR1 and CDR2 are LGHNT and FRNRAP. The V and J ends lost 6 bases and 5 bases respectively, with 7 bases between them. The CDR3 reads CASGRKTEAFF. The CDR3 nucleotides read TGTGCTAGTGGGAGAAAGACTGAAGCTTTCTTT. The full variable domain, its missing parts supplied by reference TRBV12-5 and TRBJ1-1, is DARVTQTPRHKVTEMGQEVTMRCQPILGHNTVFWYRQTMMQGLELLAYFRNRAPLDDSGMPKDRFSAEMPDATLATLKIQPSEPRDSAVYFCASGRKTEAFFGQGTRLTVV.

This clonotype was seen a handful of times. The genes are TRBV20-1 and TRBJ2-7; the match to TRBD2 covers 8 bases. Germline V gene sequence: CDR1 DFQATT, CDR2 SNEGSKA (reference sequence). The V gene end was trimmed by 1 base and the J gene end by 3 bases; junction bases not matched to a gene: 23. The CDR3 covers 20 residues. The CDR3 region has the DNA TGCAGTGCTAGAGGCGATCCGGCTCGACTAGCGAGAGTAGTTGGCTACGAGCAGTACTTC. Translating it yields CSARGDPARLARVVGYEQYF.

The V call is TRBV9, the J call TRBJ1-4, with a tentative D call TRBD1 (6 bases). V shed 0 bases and J shed 4 bases, with 16 bases lying between them. This CDR3 is 17 amino acids long. Germline assignment: CDR1 SGDLS and CDR2 YYNGEE. CDR3 sequence (DNA): TGTGCCAGCAGCGTAGCCGCAGGGGATCGGATTAATGAAAAACTGTTTTTT. Its protein is CASSVAAGDRINEKLFF. Complete variable domain (other parts from reference TRBV9 and TRBJ1-4): DSGVTQTPKHLITATGQRVTLRCSPRSGDLSVYWYQQSLDQGLQFLIQYYNGEERAKGNILERFSAQQFPDLHSELNLSSLELGDSALYFCASSVAAGDRINEKLFFGSGTQLSVL.

This clonotype has more than one count but fewer than ten. The chain links TRBV19 to TRBJ2-6, with 12 bases matching TRBD2. The CDR3 runs to 18 residues. V gave up 7 bases and J gave up 0 bases; unmatched junction bases: 7. Germline CDR1 is LNHDA and CDR2 is SQIVND (reference sequence). This CDR3 reads CASNRLAGANSGANVLTF. For the CDR3, the DNA is TGTGCCAGTAACAGACTAGCGGGGGCTAACTCTGGGGCCAACGTCCTGACTTTC.

This clonotype was detected ten times or more. The V gene is TRBV7-2, the J gene TRBJ1-5; D is unresolved. Germline-derived CDR1 and CDR2 are SGHTA and FQGNSA. CDR3 length: 14 residues. V gave up 8 bases and J gave up 6 bases, with 17 bases separating them. For the CDR3, the DNA is TGTGCCAGCTCGAAGGGCCGTTTGGGTCAGCCCCAGCATTTT. It is translated as CASSKGRLGQPQHF.

This clonotype was observed at least ten times. This chain joins TRBV4-1 and TRBJ2-1, with D uncertain. V was trimmed by 1 base and J by 3 bases, leaving 10 bases between them. Germline CDR1 MGHRA, CDR2 YSYEKL. This CDR3 is built from 15 residues. As DNA, the CDR3 is TGCGCCAGCAGCCAAGTTGGTTCAATCTACAATGAGCAGTTCTTC. This codes for CASSQVGSIYNEQFF.

There are many counts of this clonotype. V gene TRBV12-3 or TRBV12-4 combines with J gene TRBJ1-6; D remains unclear. V was cut by 4 bases and J by 6 bases, with 10 bases left in between. The CDR3 length is 14 residues. The CDR3 reads CASSSRGVNSPLHF. CDR3 DNA sequence: TGTGCCAGCAGTTCCCGTGGAGTTAATTCACCCCTCCACTTT.

This clonotype was found many times. V gene TRBV7-6 combines with J gene TRBJ2-5, with D unresolved. Deletions cut 1 base from V and 5 bases from J, with 11 bases between. CDR3 length equals 14 residues. Germline V gene data show CDR1 as SGHVS and CDR2 as FNYEAQ. Here the CDR3 reads CASSLGTESETQYF. For the CDR3, the DNA is TGTGCCAGCAGCTTAGGGACGGAATCGGAGACCCAGTACTTC.

This clonotype was seen many times. The chain carries TRBV18 and TRBJ1-1; D is possibly TRBD1 (5 bases). Deletions cut 5 bases from V and 0 bases from J, with 7 bases between. The germline V gene has CDR1 KGHSH and CDR2 LQKENI. This CDR3 has 13 residues. For the CDR3, the DNA is TGTGCCAGCTCATCACAGGTGAACACTGAAGCTTTCTTT. Its translation: CASSSQVNTEAFF.

This clonotype was seen at least ten times. The genes are TRBV6-2 or TRBV6-3 and TRBJ2-7, with a possible D match to TRBD2 (6 bases). Trimming pared 6 bases from V and 4 bases from J, leaving 16 bases between. CDR3 size: 14 residues. Germline-derived CDR1 and CDR2 are MNHEY and SVGEGT. This CDR3 is CASSPGLGRYEQYF. The CDR3 DNA follows: TGTGCCAGCAGCCCGGGACTGGGTCGTTACGAGCAGTACTTC.